These 8 T cell receptor beta chains were all obtained from the same sample, sequenced in a study of a mutant IDH1 vaccine in newly diagnosed glioma. The method was immunoSEQ multiplex PCR; TCRdb's version includes in-frame clones alone and lacks a portion of them. The profile shows over 80,000 clones, 80% to 90% of them singletons. Antigen specificity for these receptors is unknown. Indicated time point: week 47, end of study. Every vaccination contained 300 ug of the mutant IDH1 20-mer peptide and was paired with topical imiquimod. The sample in question was PBMCs, obtained from a glioma patient whose treatment included an IDH1 peptide vaccine. All receptors derive from a man aged 40-49 years with glioma.

The chain has TRBV15 and TRBJ1-4, with D unresolved. Trimming stripped 0 bases from V and 8 bases from J, with 16 bases between. Looked up from germline, CDR1 is LNHNV and CDR2 is YYDKDF (reference sequence). The CDR3 totals 16 residues. The CDR3, as DNA: TGTGCCACCAGCAGAGATGGTGGGCTCCCAAGGGAAAAACTGTTTTTT. This encodes CATSRDGGLPREKLFF.

The chain uses TRBV2 and TRBJ2-6; D is ambiguous. V shed 2 bases and J shed 1 base, with 9 bases lying between them. The CDR3 runs 16 residues. The germline V gene has CDR1 SNHLY and CDR2 FYNNEI. The CDR3 sequence: CASSERAGSGANVLTF. CDR3 in DNA: TGTGCCAGCAGTGAAAGGGCAGGTTCTGGGGCCAACGTCCTGACTTTC.

V is TRBV5-4 and J is TRBJ2-1; 8 bases are a match to TRBD2. Per germline, CDR1 SGHNT and CDR2 YYREEE (reference sequence). The V segment lost 1 base and the J segment 7 bases; nucleotides outside the gene matches: 7. The CDR3 sequence is 15 residues long. This CDR3 is CASSLPAGALNEQFF. The CDR3 nucleotides are TGTGCCAGCAGCTTGCCAGCGGGGGCCTTAAATGAGCAGTTCTTC.

This chain links TRBV7-2 with TRBJ2-1, with D perhaps matching TRBD1 (6 bases). The CDR3 length is 14 residues. Trimming shortened V by 3 bases and J by 4 bases, and 10 bases separated the two germline ends. Germline V gives CDR1 SGHTA, CDR2 FQGNSA. This CDR3 is CASSFRGRYNEQFF. CDR3 coding DNA: TGTGCCAGCAGCTTCAGGGGTCGGTACAATGAGCAGTTCTTC. Together with reference TRBV7-2 and TRBJ2-1, the CDR3 gives the full variable domain: GAGVSQSPSNKVTEKGKDVELRCDPISGHTALYWYRQSLGQGLEFLIYFQGNSAPDKSGLPSDRFSAERTGGSVSTLTIQRTQQEDSAVYLCASSFRGRYNEQFFGPGTRLTVL.

The chain carries TRBV7-2 and TRBJ2-5, with D perhaps given as TRBD1 or TRBD2 (6 bases each). V lost 0 bases to trimming and J lost 5 bases, with 10 bases between them. Looked up from germline, CDR1 is SGHTA and CDR2 is FQGNSA. The CDR3 totals 14 residues. The CDR3 here is CASSLAGGGETQYF. The CDR3 DNA follows: TGTGCCAGCAGCTTAGCTGGAGGGGGGGAGACCCAGTACTTC.

CDR3 region: CASSLSGTGEKLFF. CDR3 in DNA: TGTGCCAGCAGCTTATCCGGGACAGGGGAAAAACTGTTTTTT. This chain uses TRBV7-9 with TRBJ1-4; TRBD1 aligns across 9 bases. CDR3 length: 14 amino acids. From germline, CDR1 is SEHNR and CDR2 FQNEAQ (reference sequence). The V gene end was trimmed by 2 bases and the J gene end by 8 bases; junction bases not matched to a gene: 3.

V usage is TRBV15 and J usage is TRBJ1-2; D is uncertain. The CDR3 totals 13 residues. Trimming cost V 0 bases and J 8 bases, with 10 bases left between them. Germline values: CDR1 LNHNV, CDR2 YYDKDF (reference sequence). CDR3 DNA sequence: TGTGCCACCAGCAGAGAGTCCTTAGGGGGCTACACCTTC. Translated, it gives CATSRESLGGYTF.

This chain joins TRBV7-9 and TRBJ1-2, with D tentatively TRBD1 (5 bases). This CDR3 is built from 15 residues. Trimming cost V 2 bases and J 4 bases, with 14 bases left between them. CDR1 SEHNR and CDR2 FQNEAQ come from the germline V gene (reference sequence). CDR3 DNA sequence: TGTGCCAGCAGCTTACTTCTGGAAGGGGTCTATGGCTACACCTTC. It encodes CASSLLLEGVYGYTF.